The entry that follows covers one TCR beta chain sequence. Its cognate antigen is unknown. Between the trimmed V and J ends, which lost 0 bases and 2 bases, there was a span of 7 bases. The CDR3 runs 13 residues. The germline CDR1 and CDR2 sequences are DFQATT and SNEGSKA (reference sequence). The sample originates from a study of T cell repertoires in cytomegalovirus infection. Using its own MiXCR run on the reads, TCRdb lists one record per CDR3 protein. This table holds about 700,000 distinct CDR3 sequences, 30% to 40% found once. General observations from the study: HLA-C-restricted, CMV-specific TCR beta clonotypes were dominant ex vivo.

The receptor was isolated from a human donor in good health (CMV status not recorded). Some clones in this sample may be carry-over from other donors' samples. The chain combines TRBV20-1 with TRBJ1-2; the D is unclear. Sequences were derived from cultured PBMCs, sampled from culture after CMV antigen stimulation. In DNA, the CDR3 is TGCAGTGCTAGAGAGGGGATCAACTATGGCTACACCTTC. Encoded protein: CSAREGINYGYTF.